These 5 T cell receptor beta chains came from one sample sequenced in a study of control samples from healthy donors and cancer patients. Assay: immunoSEQ multiplex PCR; the TCRdb copy retains only in-frame clones and omits some. The sample yields about 250,000 clones, over 75% seen once. The sample consisted of PBMCs. The origin of the receptors is a woman in her fifties or sixties with lung cancer.

CDR3 residues: CASSRRQGESGYTF. The CDR3 coding sequence is TGTGCCAGTAGTAGACGACAGGGAGAGTCTGGCTACACCTTC. The J gene is TRBJ1-2, the V gene TRBV19, with 7 bases aligning to TRBD1. There are 14 residues in the CDR3. CDR1 LNHDA and CDR2 SQIVND come from the germline V gene (reference sequence). Trimming at V came to 4 bases and at J to 7 bases, leaving 9 bases not matched to a gene.

The chain recombines TRBV5-1 with TRBJ1-2, with D tentatively TRBD1 (5 bases). CDR1 and CDR2 from the germline V gene are SGHRS and YFSETQ. Trimming removed 7 bases from V and 0 bases from J, with 16 bases in between. This CDR3 is built from 15 residues. CDR3 amino acids: CASLPNRQSNYGYTF. For the CDR3, the DNA is TGCGCCAGCCTTCCGAACAGGCAATCTAACTATGGCTACACCTTC.

This clone showed up many times. This chain connects TRBV29-1 to TRBJ1-3; D uncertain. This CDR3 has 12 residues. Looked up from germline, CDR1 is SQVTM and CDR2 is ANQGSEA. The V end was cut by 8 bases, the J end by 0 bases, with 8 bases between. The DNA for the CDR3 is TGCAGCACATGGGGCTCTGGAAACACCATATATTTT. Its protein product is CSTWGSGNTIYF.

This chain connects TRBV2 to TRBJ2-6, with D hard to call. The CDR3 has 13 amino acids. The V gene's germline CDR1 is SNHLY and CDR2 FYNNEI. Trimming removed 7 bases from V and 0 bases from J, with 4 bases in between. The CDR3 sequence is CASTISGANVLTF. The CDR3 nucleotides are TGTGCCAGCACTATCTCTGGGGCCAACGTCCTGACTTTC. Looking up the rest from reference TRBV2 and TRBJ2-6 gives the full variable domain: EPEVTQTPSHQVTQMGQEVILRCVPISNHLYFYWYRQILGQKVEFLVSFYNNEISEKSEIFDDQFSVERPDGSNFTLKIRSTKLEDSAMYFCASTISGANVLTFGAGSRLTVL.

This clone came up once. The V call is TRBV12-3 or TRBV12-4, the J call TRBJ2-3; D might be TRBD2 (7 bases). CDR3 length: 13 residues. Deletions cut 6 bases from V and 5 bases from J, with 12 bases between. The CDR3 here is CASRGGPRDTQYF. The CDR3 coding sequence is TGTGCCAGCAGGGGGGGGCCACGAGATACGCAGTATTTT.